The entry below describes one TCR beta chain. Original processing notes: Nucleated cell number was recorded as an estimate derived from reference gene primer amplification. Clones were sequenced by immunoSEQ multiplex PCR, and TCRdb holds only the in-frame ones, with some missing. Clonal size and the V and J genes are those of that table, whereas D and trimming came from the DNA. The table has 100,000 to 150,000 clones, roughly 85% seen once. The data stem from a study of blood T cell repertoires in COVID-19. Study summary: The study drew acute and convalescent COVID-19 samples from the United States, Italy and Spain. T cells, B-cell-depleted T cells, or PBMCs supplied cDNA or gDNA.

The sequence was obtained from a human donor in a cohort sampled during active COVID-19. Material: peripheral blood.

CDR3 coding DNA: TGCGCCAGCAGCTTATCGGGACAGGGAACCTATGGCTACACCTTC. Translation gives CASSLSGQGTYGYTF. The chain carries TRBV5-1 and TRBJ1-2; 9 nucleotides match TRBD1. Germline V lookup: CDR1 SGHRS, CDR2 YFSETQ. CDR3 length equals 15 residues. V lost 2 bases and J lost 4; bases outside the gene matches: 6.